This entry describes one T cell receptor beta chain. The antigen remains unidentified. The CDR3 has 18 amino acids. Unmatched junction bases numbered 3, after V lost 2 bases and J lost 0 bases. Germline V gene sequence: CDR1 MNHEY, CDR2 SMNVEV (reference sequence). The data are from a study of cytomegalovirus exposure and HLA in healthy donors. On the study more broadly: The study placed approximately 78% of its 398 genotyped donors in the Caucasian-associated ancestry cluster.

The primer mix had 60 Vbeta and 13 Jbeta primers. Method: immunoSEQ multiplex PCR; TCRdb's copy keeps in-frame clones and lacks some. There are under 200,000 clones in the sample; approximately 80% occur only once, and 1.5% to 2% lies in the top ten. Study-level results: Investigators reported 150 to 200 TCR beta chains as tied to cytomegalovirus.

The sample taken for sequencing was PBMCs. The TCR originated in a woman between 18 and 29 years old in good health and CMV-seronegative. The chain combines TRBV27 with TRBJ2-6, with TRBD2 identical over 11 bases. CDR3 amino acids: CASSLIAGGFSGANVLTF. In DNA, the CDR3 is TGTGCCAGCAGTTTAATAGCGGGAGGGTTCTCTGGGGCCAACGTCCTGACTTTC.